This T cell receptor (beta chain) stems from a study of blood T cell repertoires in COVID-19. For the study at large: Samples of COVID-19 (acute and convalescent) were obtained from the United States, Italy and Spain.

Germline-derived CDR1 and CDR2 are LNHDA and SQIVND (reference sequence). The CDR3 runs 12 residues. The V and J ends lost 3 bases and 6 bases respectively, with 8 bases between them. TCRdb's table, derived via immunoSEQ multiplex PCR, lists solely in-frame clones and lacks some. The table lists around 150,000 clones, about 87% of them singletons. Material for sequencing was peripheral blood. The source is a woman aged 60 to 75 who had recovered from COVID-19. The rearrangement joins TRBV19 to TRBJ1-2, with a tentative D call TRBD1 (6 bases). DNA for the CDR3: TGTGCCAGTAGTATCGCAGGGGATGGCTACACCTTC. Protein: CASSIAGDGYTF.